One sample yielded the 15 T cell receptor beta chains listed below, sequenced in a study of cytomegalovirus exposure and HLA in healthy donors. Assay: immunoSEQ multiplex PCR; the TCRdb copy retains only in-frame clones and omits some. The table lists over 200,000 clones, around 88% of them singletons. Sample: PBMCs. The receptors originated from a woman aged 18-35 years in good health and CMV-seronegative.

The chain links TRBV5-6 to TRBJ2-7; D uncertain. V was pared by 1 base and J by 1 base, with 6 bases between. CDR1 SGHDT and CDR2 YYEEEE come from the germline V gene. The CDR3 has 13 residues. Written as DNA, the CDR3 is TGTGCCAGCAGCTTGCTCGGGTCCTACGAGCAGTACTTC. It is translated as CASSLLGSYEQYF.

The chain carries TRBV7-9 and TRBJ1-1; 11 bases align to TRBD1. The CDR3 loop spans 15 amino acids. V shed 5 bases, J shed 5 bases, and the junction held 7 bases outside the gene matches. The germline V gene has CDR1 SEHNR and CDR2 FQNEAQ (reference sequence). CDR3 loop: CASSGTGTGGTEAFF. The CDR3 bases are TGTGCCAGCAGCGGAACCGGGACAGGGGGAACTGAAGCTTTCTTT.

The chain joins TRBV5-1 to TRBJ2-1; 7 bases are a match to TRBD1. This CDR3 has 16 amino acids. Per the germline V gene, CDR1 is SGHRS and CDR2 is YFSETQ. Trimming cost V 0 bases and J 8 bases; bases outside gene matches: 11. CDR3 loop: CASSLGTGYPRDEQFF. CDR3 nucleotides: TGCGCCAGCAGCTTGGGGACAGGATACCCCCGCGATGAGCAGTTCTTC.

This chain joins TRBV13 and TRBJ1-1; D ambiguous. The length of the CDR3 is 13 residues. Trimming took off 5 bases at V and 2 bases at J, with 9 bases between the two ends. Germline CDR1 PRHDT, CDR2 FYEKMQ (reference sequence). The DNA for the CDR3 is TGTGCCAGCAGCGCGGCAAGCAACACTGAAGCTTTCTTT. This translates into CASSAASNTEAFF.

This clone came up once. The chain links TRBV7-9 to TRBJ2-1, with 13 bases lining up with TRBD2. The CDR3 spans 18 residues. After removal of 5 bases from V and 3 bases from J, the junction contained 10 bases not matched to a gene. The germline V gene encodes CDR1 SEHNR and CDR2 FQNEAQ (reference sequence). DNA for the CDR3: TGTGCCAGCAGCCCCCTATCGGGACTAGCGGGGTTCTACAATGAGCAGTTCTTC. Its protein is CASSPLSGLAGFYNEQFF.

The J gene is TRBJ2-3, the V gene TRBV4-1, with 7 bases matching TRBD1. The CDR3 length is 16 residues. The germline V gene encodes CDR1 MGHRA and CDR2 YSYEKL. With V trimmed by 2 bases and J by 9 bases, 14 bases remained unmatched. The CDR3 reads CASSQFGQARMGTQYF. The CDR3, as DNA: TGCGCCAGCAGCCAATTCGGACAGGCCCGTATGGGCACGCAGTATTTT.

This clone occurred once. The chain employs TRBV19 and TRBJ2-7; D ambiguous. The CDR3 is made up of 13 amino acids. V was trimmed by 3 bases and J by 0 bases, leaving 6 bases between them. Looked up from germline, CDR1 is LNHDA and CDR2 is SQIVND (reference sequence). In DNA, the CDR3 is TGTGCCAGTAGTATCGGTATCTCCTACGAGCAGTACTTC. Its translation is CASSIGISYEQYF.

This clone was found once. The rearrangement uses TRBV7-2 and TRBJ2-2; TRBD1 might be the D (5 bases). V lost 4 bases and J 4 bases, leaving 13 bases between the germline ends. Germline lookup yields CDR1 SGHTA and CDR2 FQGNSA. The CDR3 has 15 residues. CDR3 in DNA: TGTGCCAGCAGCTCCCTAAGGGGAAGCACCGGGGAGCTGTTTTTT. This gives the protein CASSSLRGSTGELFF.

The CDR3 reads CASSPQLNTEAFF. The CDR3 DNA is TGTGCCAGCAGCCCACAGTTGAACACTGAAGCTTTCTTT. The genes are TRBV6-1 and TRBJ1-1, with D hard to call. The ends were cut back, 6 bases at V and 0 bases at J, with 8 bases in the middle. The CDR3 spans 13 residues. Germline loops: CDR1 MNHNS, CDR2 SASEGT.

Concerning this clone: The DNA is omitted, as the CDR3 cannot be located on it reliably, and the CDR3 follows TCRdb's listing. The V gene is TRBV21-1, the J gene TRBJ2-7; TRBD2 reflects the table's D call only, with no check against the DNA. TRBV21-1 is shown as a pseudogene. Inclusive of both ends, the CDR3 amounts to 19 amino acids. CDR3 amino acids: CASSRERRVGSGSPYEQYF.

The V and J genes are TRBV4-1 and TRBJ2-3, with 9 bases identical to TRBD1. With V trimmed by 1 base and J by 5 bases, 7 bases remained unmatched. From germline, CDR1 is MGHRA and CDR2 YSYEKL. The CDR3 covers 16 residues. CDR3: CASSQAGDRVLDTQYF. In DNA form, the CDR3 reads TGCGCCAGCAGCCAAGCGGGGGACAGGGTACTAGATACGCAGTATTTT.

This clone was detected only once. The genes are TRBV10-1 and TRBJ2-3, with D possibly being TRBD2 (6 bases). V was shortened by 8 bases and J by 1 base, with 10 bases between the two germline ends. There are 13 residues in the CDR3. Germline values: CDR1 WNHNN, CDR2 SYGVQD (reference sequence). For the CDR3, the DNA is TGCGCCAGCTCATCTAGCGGCACAGATACGCAGTATTTT. Translating it yields CASSSSGTDTQYF.

The chain has TRBV11-2 and TRBJ1-1, with 10 bases lining up with TRBD1. V shed 5 bases, J shed 0 bases, and the junction held 9 bases outside the gene matches. The germline V gene has CDR1 SGHAT and CDR2 FQNNGV. CDR3 length equals 17 residues. The CDR3 here is CASSPRDRGNMNTEAFF. The CDR3 region has the DNA TGTGCCAGCAGCCCCCGGGACAGGGGCAACATGAACACTGAAGCTTTCTTT.

J is TRBJ2-5 and V is TRBV11-2; D is possibly TRBD2 (6 bases). With 5 bases removed from V and 9 bases from J, the gap between germline ends came to 19 bases. In germline, CDR1 is SGHAT, CDR2 FQNNGV. The CDR3 has 14 residues. CDR3 coding DNA: TGTGCCAGCAGCCCCTTGGGGAGGCTCAAGCCCCAGTACTTC. Translated: CASSPLGRLKPQYF.

This clone was counted a single time. The chain carries TRBV4-2 and TRBJ2-7; 9 bases agree with TRBD1. J gave up 2 bases and V 5 bases, and 7 bases lay outside the gene matches. The CDR3 has 15 residues. Germline V lookup: CDR1 LGHNA, CDR2 YNFKEQ. The CDR3: CASSLLDRGTYEQYF. In DNA, the CDR3 is TGTGCCAGCAGCTTACTGGACAGGGGAACCTACGAGCAGTACTTC.